The clone carrying this TCR beta chain was observed at least ten times. Amplification targeted TCR beta CDR3 regions from RNA transcripts. First-round RT-PCR with HTBI primers amplified the TCR CDR3 region. TCRdb reprocessed the multiplex PCR reads with MiXCR, giving one entry per CDR3 protein. Found here are fewer than 550,000 distinct CDR3 sequences, less than 20% of them singletons; the top ten hold around an eighth. This entry is derived from a study of T cells in Graves' hyperthyroidism and ophthalmopathy. The CDR3 covers 17 residues. V lost 7 bases and J 0 bases, leaving 18 bases between the germline ends. CDR1 and CDR2 (germline): SNHLY, FYNNEI.

The TCR comes from a woman under 30 with Graves' hyperthyroidism. The chain couples TRBV2 to TRBJ1-4, with D possibly TRBD1 on 5 matching bases. Sequencing used blood. Written as DNA, the CDR3 is TGTGCCAGCACCCGACACTTTTTGACAGCAACTAATGAAAAACTGTTTTTT. Translation: CASTRHFLTATNEKLFF. Variable domain in full (rest from reference TRBV2 and TRBJ1-4): EPEVTQTPSHQVTQMGQEVILRCVPISNHLYFYWYRQILGQKVEFLVSFYNNEISEKSEIFDDQFSVERPDGSNFTLKIRSTKLEDSAMYFCASTRHFLTATNEKLFFGSGTQLSVL.